This TCR beta chain was documented in a study of T cell changes during pregnancy in multiple sclerosis. The data were produced by immunoSEQ multiplex PCR, yet TCRdb's version contains in-frame clones alone and is incomplete. The sample carries 30,000 to 45,000 clones, about 92% recorded once. Trimming took 0 bases from V and 5 from J; bases not matched to a gene: 4. CDR3 length equals 16 residues. CDR1 and CDR2 from the germline V gene are SGHRS and YFSETQ. The sequence was obtained from a female donor with multiple sclerosis, enrolled in a pregnancy study. The sequencing here drew on CD8+ T cells from peripheral blood mononuclear cells, taken before pregnancy. This chain links TRBV5-1 with TRBJ2-2; TRBD2 matches 10 bases. This CDR3 reads CASSLDLAGVTGELFF. The CDR3 bases are TGCGCCAGCAGCTTGGATCTAGCGGGAGTGACCGGGGAGCTGTTTTTT.